Below are 25 T cell receptor beta chains sequenced from a single sample in a study of blood T cell repertoires in COVID-19. Repertoires were generated with immunoSEQ multiplex PCR, while TCRdb's copy carries only in-frame clones and drops some. Of 270,000 or so clones listed, 70% to 85% are singletons. Sequences were obtained from peripheral blood. All receptors derive from a human donor with COVID-19, enrolled during active disease. The donor label of this sample is uncertain.

V and J are TRBV7-2 and TRBJ2-1, with 8 positions matching TRBD1. The CDR3 covers 13 residues. CDR1 SGHTA and CDR2 FQGNSA come from the germline V gene. With V trimmed by 4 bases and J by 6 bases, 2 bases remained unmatched. The CDR3 region has the DNA TGTGCCAGCAGCTCCAGGGGGCGCAATGAGCAGTTCTTC. Protein: CASSSRGRNEQFF.

V is TRBV6-6 and J is TRBJ1-3; D is unclear. V lost 5 bases and J lost 1, with 24 bases in between. Germline assignment: CDR1 MNHNY and CDR2 SVGAGI (reference sequence). The CDR3 is made up of 19 amino acids. CDR3 sequence (DNA): TGTGCCAGCAGTGGATCCCCGCCAATCAGAAGTACATCTGGAAACACCATATATTTT. Its protein is CASSGSPPIRSTSGNTIYF.

As to this clone: At one end the junction does not follow the germline gene, possibly because of a read error. This CDR3 is also generated by other DNA sequences in the sample. This chain uses TRBV5-1 with TRBJ1-2; no definite D call. The CDR3 is 13 residues long. From germline, CDR1 is SGHRS and CDR2 YFSETQ. CDR3 coding DNA: TGCGCCAGCAGCTTGTACACGGACTATGGCTACACTTTC. It specifies CASSLYTDYGYTF.

J is TRBJ2-1 and V is TRBV18; tentatively, D is TRBD2 (7 bases). The CDR3 covers 16 residues. Trimming pared 8 bases from V and 2 bases from J, leaving 19 bases between. CDR1 is KGHSH and CDR2 is LQKENI in the germline V gene. This chain's CDR3 is CASAIQGLAAYNEQFF. The CDR3 DNA follows: TGTGCCAGCGCCATCCAGGGGCTAGCGGCCTACAATGAGCAGTTCTTC.

The chain has TRBV6-5 and TRBJ2-5; TRBD2 might be the D (6 bases). The V gene lost 7 bases and the J gene lost 5 bases, with 11 bases spanning the gap. CDR1 and CDR2 (germline): MNHEY, SVGAGI. The CDR3 is made up of 12 amino acids. CDR3 region: CASIPRGETQYF. For the CDR3, the DNA is TGTGCCAGCATTCCCCGGGGGGAGACCCAGTACTTC.

The genes are TRBV19 and TRBJ1-1; the match to TRBD1 covers 10 bases. The CDR3 consists of 16 residues. The germline V gene has CDR1 LNHDA and CDR2 SQIVND (reference sequence). V was clipped by 1 base and J by 3 bases; unmatched bases: 5. The CDR3 DNA sequence: TGTGCCAGTAGTATAGGGACAGGGGGGCAGGACACTGAAGCTTTCTTT. This gives the protein CASSIGTGGQDTEAFF.

This chain connects TRBV11-2 to TRBJ2-7, with 12 nucleotides matching TRBD1. The J segment lost 7 bases and the V segment lost 5 bases, leaving 12 bases of the junction unmatched. Per the germline V gene, CDR1 is SGHAT and CDR2 is FQNNGV. The CDR3 length is 16 residues. The CDR3 sequence: CASSPGGGQGAREQYF. As DNA, the CDR3 is TGTGCCAGCAGCCCCGGGGGGGGACAGGGGGCACGAGAGCAGTACTTC.

The chain has TRBV3-1 (or the pseudogene TRBV3-2) and TRBJ2-5; 9 nucleotides match TRBD2. V was clipped by 5 bases and J by 13 bases; unmatched bases: 5. Germline loops: CDR1 LGHDT, CDR2 YNNKEL (reference sequence). The CDR3 runs to 11 residues. CDR3 protein: CASSSAGGSYF. The CDR3 nucleotides read TGTGCCAGCAGCTCAGCGGGGGGCTCGTACTTC.

This chain uses TRBV9 with TRBJ2-7, with 7 bases that match TRBD1. The germline V gene has CDR1 SGDLS and CDR2 YYNGEE. The CDR3 is 14 residues long. V dropped 5 bases and J dropped 5; count of bases not matched to a gene: 10. The DNA for the CDR3 is TGTGCCAGCAGTCCGACAGGGACGGTTAACGAGCAGTACTTC. It encodes CASSPTGTVNEQYF.

The chain recombines TRBV7-2 with TRBJ2-6, with D unresolved. Trimming stripped 0 bases from V and 4 bases from J, with 13 bases between. CDR1 and CDR2 from the germline V gene are SGHTA and FQGNSA. CDR3 length: 17 residues. The CDR3 here is CASSLAPPAAGANVLTF. The CDR3 coding sequence is TGTGCCAGCAGCTTAGCGCCCCCGGCGGCAGGGGCCAACGTCCTGACTTTC. Combining the CDR3 with reference TRBV7-2 and TRBJ2-6 gives the whole variable domain GAGVSQSPSNKVTEKGKDVELRCDPISGHTALYWYRQSLGQGLEFLIYFQGNSAPDKSGLPSDRFSAERTGGSVSTLTIQRTQQEDSAVYLCASSLAPPAAGANVLTFGAGSRLTVL.

The sample holds one count of this clone. The gene calls are TRBV25-1 and TRBJ1-3; a possible D gene is TRBD1 (5 bases). CDR1 is MGHDK and CDR2 is SYGVNS in the germline V gene. The CDR3 runs to 15 residues. With 4 bases removed from V and 1 base from J, the gap between germline ends came to 11 bases. CDR3 amino acids: CASSGDSRSGNTIYF. The CDR3, as DNA: TGTGCCAGCAGTGGTGACAGTCGGTCTGGAAACACCATATATTTT.

This clone occurred a few times. This rearrangement joins TRBV18 to TRBJ2-7; D gene uncertain. The CDR3 has 14 amino acids. Trimming took off 0 bases at V and 4 bases at J, with 10 bases between the two ends. Germline V gives CDR1 KGHSH, CDR2 LQKENI. This chain's CDR3 is CASSPPTRSYEQYF. The CDR3 DNA reads TGTGCCAGCTCACCACCCACTCGAAGTTACGAGCAGTACTTC.

This clone was seen only once. V gene TRBV9 combines with J gene TRBJ2-2; 11 bases fit TRBD2. This CDR3 has 17 amino acids. V lost 4 bases to trimming and J lost 5 bases; unmatched junction nucleotides: 10. Germline CDR1 and CDR2: SGDLS and YYNGEE. The CDR3 DNA reads TGTGCCAGCAGCACCCGACTAGCGGGGCAGAGGACCGGGGAGCTGTTTTTT. It specifies CASSTRLAGQRTGELFF.

The rearrangement uses TRBV9 and TRBJ2-7, with 10 bases lining up with TRBD2. The V and J ends lost 3 bases and 3 bases, in that order; junction bases with no gene match: 6. Looked up from germline, CDR1 is SGDLS and CDR2 is YYNGEE. This CDR3 is 15 amino acids long. Here the CDR3 DNA reads TGTGCCAGCAGCGCATTAACTAGCGGGAACTACGAGCAGTACTTC. Translation gives CASSALTSGNYEQYF.

The chain links TRBV2 to TRBJ2-7; tentative D call: TRBD2 (5 bases). The V and J ends lost 4 bases and 6 bases respectively, with 22 bases between them. The CDR3 contains 16 residues. Germline-derived CDR1 and CDR2 are SNHLY and FYNNEI. The CDR3 bases are TGTGCCAGCAGTGGCTTGTCTAGGAGGCCGCCTAGCGAGCAGTACTTC. This translates into CASSGLSRRPPSEQYF.

CDR3: CASRPPGIPTDTQYF. The DNA for the CDR3 is TGTGCCAGTAGACCCCCAGGGATTCCCACAGATACGCAGTATTTT. The rearrangement links TRBV19 to TRBJ2-3; TRBD1 might be the D (5 bases). CDR1 is LNHDA, CDR2 SQIVND, per germline (reference sequence). Trimming removed 6 bases at V and 2 bases at J, with 15 bases between. This CDR3 has 15 amino acids.

This chain uses TRBV19 with TRBJ2-3, with 10 bases that match TRBD2. With V trimmed by 2 bases and J by 4 bases, 9 bases remained unmatched. The V gene's germline CDR1 is LNHDA and CDR2 SQIVND (reference sequence). The CDR3 consists of 17 residues. CDR3 DNA: TGTGCCAGTAGTATAAGGCAGACTAGCGGGTTCCCAGATACGCAGTATTTT. Amino acids: CASSIRQTSGFPDTQYF.

This clone was recorded a few times. CDR3 nucleotide sequence: TGCGCCAGCAGCTCGGGGGTTGAAGAGCCCCAGCATTTT. This sequence encodes CASSSGVEEPQHF. The chain is built from TRBV5-1 and TRBJ1-5; D is possibly TRBD1 (5 bases). Germline V lookup: CDR1 SGHRS, CDR2 YFSETQ. This CDR3 is 13 amino acids long. Trimming cost V 3 bases and J 8 bases, with 12 bases left between them.

The chain links TRBV7-3 to TRBJ2-7; 8 bases fit TRBD2. The CDR3 consists of 17 residues. Germline-derived CDR1 and CDR2 are SGHTA and FQGTGA. The V and J ends lost 5 bases and 1 base, in that order; junction bases with no gene match: 13. For the CDR3, the DNA is TGTGCCAGCAGCCTCACCAAGCGGGGGCTCAAATCCTACGAGCAGTACTTC. Encoded protein: CASSLTKRGLKSYEQYF.

This sequence joins TRBV2 and TRBJ2-7; 8 bases match TRBD1. Trimming cost V 3 bases and J 3 bases; bases outside gene matches: 1. Germline V gene sequence: CDR1 SNHLY, CDR2 FYNNEI. This CDR3 contains 13 residues. CDR3 coding DNA: TGTGCCAGCAGTGAGGACAGGGTCTACGAGCAGTACTTC. Its translation is CASSEDRVYEQYF.

This clone was detected once. CDR3 bases: TGTGCCAGCAGTTGGGAGGGAACGGGCACCGGGGAGCTGTTTTTT. Encoded protein: CASSWEGTGTGELFF. The chain employs TRBV28 and TRBJ2-2; 7 bases align to TRBD2. Per the germline V gene, CDR1 is MDHEN and CDR2 is SYDVKM. The V segment lost 4 bases and the J segment 4 bases; nucleotides outside the gene matches: 6. The CDR3 contains 15 residues.

This clone has only a few counts. The CDR3 protein is CASMGGGTSEAFF. For the CDR3, the DNA is TGTGCCAGCATGGGAGGAGGGACCTCAGAAGCTTTCTTT. This sequence joins TRBV2 and TRBJ1-1, with D possibly TRBD1 on 5 matching bases. This CDR3 has 13 amino acids. V gave up 7 bases and J gave up 8 bases, with 17 bases separating them. Germline V gene lookup returns CDR1 SNHLY and CDR2 FYNNEI.

This clone was detected a few times. CDR3 in amino acids: CAWTREWDTGELFF. The CDR3 coding sequence is TGTGCCTGGACCCGGGAGTGGGACACCGGGGAGCTGTTTTTT. The gene calls are TRBV30 and TRBJ2-2; tentatively, D is TRBD2 (6 bases). V was clipped by 4 bases and J by 3 bases, with 12 bases between them. Germline V gene lookup returns CDR1 GTSNPN and CDR2 SVGIG (reference sequence). The CDR3 spans 14 residues.

The rearrangement links TRBV5-6 to TRBJ2-7, with D perhaps matching TRBD2 (7 bases). The germline V and J ends were trimmed by 4 bases and 1 base, with 12 bases remaining between them. The germline V gene encodes CDR1 SGHDT and CDR2 YYEEEE. The CDR3 runs to 14 residues. The CDR3 nucleotides are TGTGCCAGCAGCGGGGGCGGGAGTTCCTACGAGCAGTACTTC. Its translation: CASSGGGSSYEQYF.

The chain links TRBV6-5 to TRBJ2-6; D is perhaps TRBD1 (6 bases). This CDR3 is built from 15 residues. V gave up 6 bases and J gave up 1 base, with 10 bases separating them. Germline V gene lookup returns CDR1 MNHEY and CDR2 SVGAGI. CDR3 sequence reads: CASSSRGSGANVLTF. The CDR3 nucleotides read TGTGCCAGCAGCAGCAGGGGTTCTGGGGCCAACGTCCTGACTTTC.